The 22 T cell receptor beta chains listed next were all sequenced from one sample in a study of blood T cell repertoires in COVID-19. Only in-frame clones appear in the TCRdb table, and some are missing; sequencing was by immunoSEQ multiplex PCR. In the table there are approximately 53,000 clones, more than 75% of which are singletons. The sample comprised PBMCs or T cells enriched from blood (not recorded which). These receptors all come from a woman aged 45-65 years with acute COVID-19.

V usage is TRBV2 and J usage is TRBJ1-5; D is undetermined. This CDR3 comprises 12 residues. V dropped 8 bases and J dropped 4 bases, with 9 bases sitting between them. Germline V lookup: CDR1 SNHLY, CDR2 FYNNEI. In DNA form, the CDR3 reads TGTGCCAGCGCCCGGGAGAATCAGCCCCAGCATTTT. Protein product: CASARENQPQHF.

The chain employs TRBV2 and TRBJ1-5; no clear D. V was trimmed by 3 bases and J by 4 bases, leaving 10 bases between them. Germline values: CDR1 SNHLY, CDR2 FYNNEI. This CDR3 comprises 14 residues. Here the CDR3 DNA reads TGTGCCAGCAGTGAGACTGATACTAATCAGCCCCAGCATTTT. It encodes CASSETDTNQPQHF.

This chain links TRBV7-3 with TRBJ2-1; 7 bases match TRBD2. Germline CDR1 and CDR2: SGHTA and FQGTGA. The CDR3 is 15 amino acids. V was clipped by 5 bases and J by 2 bases; unmatched bases: 6. The DNA of the CDR3 is TGTGCCAGCAGCCAGACCGGGACTACCTACAATGAGCAGTTCTTC. It yields the protein CASSQTGTTYNEQFF.

The chain has TRBV5-1 and TRBJ2-1, with 7 bases identical to TRBD2. The junction had 1 base not matched to a gene; V was cut back by 2 bases and J by 2 bases. Per germline, CDR1 SGHRS and CDR2 YFSETQ. The CDR3 has 14 amino acids. CDR3 sequence reads: CASSLAGTYNEQFF. Written as DNA, the CDR3 is TGCGCCAGCAGCTTAGCGGGGACCTACAATGAGCAGTTCTTC.

This clone has just a few counts. The CDR3 protein is CASSRESSYNSPLHF. The CDR3 region has the DNA TGTGCCAGCAGCCGGGAGAGCTCCTATAATTCACCCCTCCACTTT. The chain joins TRBV14 to TRBJ1-6; D is unclear. Trimming removed 4 bases from V and 0 bases from J, with 7 bases in between. The V gene's germline CDR1 is SGHDN and CDR2 FVKESK. The CDR3 length is 15 residues.

In its sample, this clone ranks as medium-sized. V usage is TRBV2 and J usage is TRBJ2-2; D may be TRBD1 (5 bases). Germline lookup yields CDR1 SNHLY and CDR2 FYNNEI. The CDR3 spans 13 residues. The V end was cut by 4 bases, the J end by 3 bases, with 6 bases between. The CDR3 DNA follows: TGTGCCAGCAGTGCAGGGTACACCGGGGAGCTGTTTTTT. As protein: CASSAGYTGELFF.

The V call is TRBV6-4, the J call TRBJ1-2, with a weak D call TRBD1 (5 bases). The germline V and J ends were trimmed by 2 bases and 4 bases, with 5 bases remaining between them. The V gene's germline CDR1 is MRHNA and CDR2 SNTAGT. The CDR3 contains 12 residues. As DNA, the CDR3 is TGTGCCAGCAGTGACAGGGGCTATGGCTACACCTTC. It translates to CASSDRGYGYTF.

The rearrangement uses TRBV30 and TRBJ1-3; possible D gene TRBD1, 5 bases. CDR3 length: 17 residues. With 1 base removed from V and 0 bases from J, the gap between germline ends came to 16 bases. CDR1 is GTSNPN, CDR2 SVGIG, per germline (reference sequence). The CDR3 spells CAWSAGAGKPSGNTIYF. For the CDR3, the DNA is TGTGCCTGGAGTGCTGGCGCAGGGAAACCCTCTGGAAACACCATATATTTT.

V and J are TRBV7-3 and TRBJ2-7; 12 bases align to TRBD2. Germline loops: CDR1 SGHTA, CDR2 FQGTGA. Germline trimming cut 5 bases from V and 8 bases from J; bases unmatched to any gene: 10. The CDR3 contains 15 residues. CDR3 region: CASSPLAGGPQKQYF. CDR3 in DNA: TGTGCCAGCAGCCCACTAGCGGGGGGACCCCAAAAGCAGTACTTC.

This clone was counted a few times. The rearrangement joins TRBV6-4 to TRBJ2-2; a possible D gene is TRBD2 (6 bases). The CDR3 length is 15 residues. CDR1 MRHNA and CDR2 SNTAGT come from the germline V gene. V lost 2 bases and J lost 4, with 11 bases in between. CDR3 DNA: TGTGCCAGCAGTGACGGGGGAGGATCCACCGGGGAGCTGTTTTTT. Translated: CASSDGGGSTGELFF.

This rearrangement joins TRBV19 to TRBJ1-1; D gene ambiguous. Germline lookup yields CDR1 LNHDA and CDR2 SQIVND (reference sequence). The CDR3 is made up of 13 amino acids. Deletions cut 0 bases from V and 5 bases from J, with 7 bases between. Here the CDR3 reads CASSIDRLTEAFF. CDR3 nucleotide sequence: TGTGCCAGTAGTATAGATCGGTTGACTGAAGCTTTCTTT.

The chain joins TRBV4-1 to TRBJ2-1; 8 nucleotides agree with TRBD2. CDR3 length: 16 residues. Germline V CDR1 and CDR2: MGHRA, YSYEKL. V gave up 0 bases and J gave up 4 bases; unmatched junction bases: 5. The DNA of the CDR3 is TGCGCCAGCAGCCAAGAACGGGGGGGAAATTACAATGAGCAGTTCTTC. This sequence encodes CASSQERGGNYNEQFF.

V is TRBV27 and J is TRBJ1-5, with D possibly being TRBD1 (5 bases). There are 14 residues in the CDR3. V lost 3 bases, J lost 5 bases, and 11 bases lay in between. The germline gives CDR1 MNHEY, CDR2 SMNVEV (reference sequence). CDR3 sequence (DNA): TGTGCCAGCAGTTTGCGGCAGGGTCATCAGCCCCAGCATTTT. It specifies CASSLRQGHQPQHF.

This clone appeared a few times. The chain joins TRBV5-1 to TRBJ1-4; D is unclear. V was shortened by 4 bases and J by 0 bases, with 13 bases between the two germline ends. Germline lookup yields CDR1 SGHRS and CDR2 YFSETQ. The CDR3 length is 16 residues. The CDR3 coding sequence is TGCGCCAGCAGCCCCTACCTCTTTGCAACTAATGAAAAACTGTTTTTT. Amino acid sequence: CASSPYLFATNEKLFF.

The V and J genes are TRBV18 and TRBJ1-3; D gene unclear. This CDR3 has 15 residues. V lost 2 bases and J lost 0, with 8 bases in between. CDR1 KGHSH and CDR2 LQKENI come from the germline V gene. CDR3 DNA sequence: TGTGCCAGCTCACCAGACATTCTCTCTGGAAACACCATATATTTT. It encodes CASSPDILSGNTIYF.

This clone showed up just a few times. CDR3 loop: CASSRDYRGGQPQHF. The CDR3 DNA is TGTGCCAGTAGTAGGGATTACAGGGGAGGTCAGCCCCAGCATTTT. The chain has TRBV19 and TRBJ1-5, with 7 positions matching TRBD1. With 4 bases clipped from V and 6 bases from J, the junction kept 9 bases outside the gene matches. From germline, CDR1 is LNHDA and CDR2 SQIVND (reference sequence). The CDR3 has 15 amino acids. Full variable domain (missing parts from reference TRBV19 and TRBJ1-5): DGGITQSPKYLFRKEGQNVTLSCEQNLNHDAMYWYRQDPGQGLRLIYYSQIVNDFQKGDIAEGYSVSREKKESFPLTVTSAQKNPTAFYLCASSRDYRGGQPQHFGDGTRLSIL.

The chain carries TRBV3-1 (or the pseudogene TRBV3-2) and TRBJ1-1; TRBD1 agrees at 10 bases. This CDR3 comprises 14 residues. The ends lost 4 bases at V and 5 bases at J; junction bases unmatched: 4. Germline-derived CDR1 and CDR2 are LGHDT and YNNKEL (reference sequence). CDR3 amino acids: CASSRDRGRTEAFF. In nucleotides, the CDR3 is TGTGCCAGCAGCCGTGACAGGGGGCGGACTGAAGCTTTCTTT.

The chain employs TRBV9 and TRBJ2-1; TRBD1 is a possible D gene (5 bases). The V end was cut by 3 bases, the J end by 0 bases, with 13 bases between. CDR3 length: 16 residues. Germline V gene sequence: CDR1 SGDLS, CDR2 YYNGEE. CDR3 DNA sequence: TGTGCCAGCAGCGGACGACAGAGTAGCTCCTACAATGAGCAGTTCTTC. Translated: CASSGRQSSSYNEQFF.

The V and J genes are TRBV3-1 (or the pseudogene TRBV3-2) and TRBJ2-3; D gene uncertain. Germline-derived CDR1 and CDR2 are LGHDT and YNNKEL (reference sequence). Trimming took 0 bases from V and 8 from J, leaving 15 bases between them. This CDR3 region has 15 residues. The CDR3 region has the DNA TGTGCCAGCAGCCAAGATTGGGCTCAGCTGGGTACGCAGTATTTT. It codes for CASSQDWAQLGTQYF.

The genes are TRBV28 and TRBJ1-5; D possibly corresponds to TRBD1 (5 bases). The CDR3 runs 14 residues. V gave up 3 bases and J gave up 1 base, with 7 bases separating them. CDR1 is MDHEN and CDR2 is SYDVKM in the germline V gene. The DNA for the CDR3 is TGTGCCAGCAGTTTGGCAGGGAGCAATCAGCCCCAGCATTTT. Translation gives CASSLAGSNQPQHF.

CDR3 DNA sequence: TGTGCCAGCAGTCATAGCGGGGGCTACGAGCAGTACTTC. Protein: CASSHSGGYEQYF. V and J are TRBV6-6 and TRBJ2-7, with 9 bases matching TRBD2. Germline V CDR1 and CDR2: MNHNY, SVGAGI (reference sequence). Trimming removed 5 bases from V and 3 bases from J; junction bases left unmatched: 2. The CDR3 contains 13 residues.

The chain uses TRBV11-3 and TRBJ2-3; D may be TRBD1 (6 bases). The germline V gene encodes CDR1 SGHNT and CDR2 YENEEA. Trimming shortened V by 1 base and J by 1 base, and 9 bases separated the two germline ends. This CDR3 has 15 amino acids. In DNA form, the CDR3 reads TGTGCCAGCAGCTTAGGGGACACTGGCACAGATACGCAGTATTTT. Translating it yields CASSLGDTGTDTQYF.